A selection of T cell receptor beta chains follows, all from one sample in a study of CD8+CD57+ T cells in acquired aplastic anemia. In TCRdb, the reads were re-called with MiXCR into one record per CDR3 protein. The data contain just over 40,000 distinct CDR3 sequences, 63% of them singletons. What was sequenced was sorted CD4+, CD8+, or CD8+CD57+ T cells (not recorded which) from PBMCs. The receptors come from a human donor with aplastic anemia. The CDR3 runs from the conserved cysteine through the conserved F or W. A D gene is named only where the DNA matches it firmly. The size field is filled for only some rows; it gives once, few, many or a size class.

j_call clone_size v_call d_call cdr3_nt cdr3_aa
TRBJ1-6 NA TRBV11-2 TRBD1 TGTGCCAGCAGCCCGCAGACAGGGAACTATAATTCACCCCTCCACTTT CASSPQTGNYNSPLHF
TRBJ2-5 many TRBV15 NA TGTGCCACCAGCAGGGGCTCCAGCCAAGAGACCCAGTACTTC CATSRGSSQETQYF
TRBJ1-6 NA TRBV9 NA TGTGCCAGCAGCGTGCGTAGTCTGGGGTCGCCCCTCCACTTT CASSVRSLGSPLHF
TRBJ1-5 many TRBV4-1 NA TGCGCCAGCAGCCCGGGAGCCTATAGCAATCAGCCCCAGCATTTT CASSPGAYSNQPQHF
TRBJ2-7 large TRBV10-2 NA TGCGCCAGCGGTGTCGGTCGTGGCGGCGAGCAGTACTTC CASGVGRGGEQYF
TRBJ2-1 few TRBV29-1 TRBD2 TGCAGCGCTCTGGTAGGAGCTAGCGGGAGGCATGAGCAGTTCTTC CSALVGASGRHEQFF
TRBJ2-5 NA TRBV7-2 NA TGTGCCAGCAGCTCCAGGACTGAAGAGACCCAGTACTTC CASSSRTEETQYF
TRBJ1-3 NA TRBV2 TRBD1 TGTGCCAGCAGTAGAAGGGGGCCTGGAAACACCATATATTTT CASSRRGPGNTIYF
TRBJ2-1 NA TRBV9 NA TGTGCCAGCAGCGTGGACCTACGAAATGAGCAGTTCTTC CASSVDLRNEQFF
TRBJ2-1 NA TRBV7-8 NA TGTGCCAGCAGCTTATATCATGGGAGACGGGGGAATGAGCAGTTCTTC CASSLYHGRRGNEQFF
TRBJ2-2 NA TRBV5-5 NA TGTGCCAGCAGCTTCGGAAGCGGTCGCGACACCGGGGAGCTGTTTTTT CASSFGSGRDTGELFF
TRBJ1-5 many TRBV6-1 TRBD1 TGTGCCAGCAGTCTGACAGGGCGGGGAGACAATCAGCCCCAGCATTTT CASSLTGRGDNQPQHF
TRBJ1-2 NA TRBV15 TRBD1 TGTGCCACCAGCAGATCCGGGACAGGGAGCTATGGCTACACCTTC CATSRSGTGSYGYTF
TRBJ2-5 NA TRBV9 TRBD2 TGTGCCAGCAGCGCACGAACCCGAGGACTAGCGGGAGGAGGAGAGACCCAGTACTTC CASSARTRGLAGGGETQYF
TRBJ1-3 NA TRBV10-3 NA TGTGCCATCAGTGAGTCCACCACGAAGGGGTCGAACACCATATATTTT CAISESTTKGSNTIYF
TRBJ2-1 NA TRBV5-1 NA TGCGCCAGCAGCTTTGGACAAAACCAGGGGCACAATGAGCAGTTCTTC CASSFGQNQGHNEQFF
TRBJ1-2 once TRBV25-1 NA TGTGCCAGCAGTCCACCCGGACGGTTTAACTATGGCTACACCTTC CASSPPGRFNYGYTF
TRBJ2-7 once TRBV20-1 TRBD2 TGCAGTGCTAGCCGGGGGGGGGACTACGAGCAGTACTTC CSASRGGDYEQYF
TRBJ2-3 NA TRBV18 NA TGTGCCAGCTCACCACTATCTGGGACCGGGGATACGCAGTATTTT CASSPLSGTGDTQYF
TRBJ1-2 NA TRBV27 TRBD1 TGTGCCAGCAGCATCGCGGGGGACAGAAATGGCTACACCTTC CASSIAGDRNGYTF
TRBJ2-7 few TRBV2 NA TGTGCCAGCAGCCGACGGGCCAGACCAGACTACGAGCAGTACTTC CASSRRARPDYEQYF
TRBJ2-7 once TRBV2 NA TGTGCCATCAGTGCTATGCAGGGCTCCTACGAGCAGTACTTC CAISAMQGSYEQYF
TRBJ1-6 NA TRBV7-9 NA TGTGCCAGCAGCCCCGCGTCCCTGCCCCTCCACTTT CASSPASLPLHF
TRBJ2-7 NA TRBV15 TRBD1 TGTGCCACCAGCATGGACAGGGACTACGAGCAGTACTTC CATSMDRDYEQYF
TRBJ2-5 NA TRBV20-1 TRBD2 TGCAGTGCTAGAGGGACTAGCGGGGCAGAGACCCAGTACTTC CSARGTSGAETQYF
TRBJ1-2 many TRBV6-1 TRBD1 TGTGCCAGCAGTCCCGGGACAGGGAACTATGGCTACACCTTC CASSPGTGNYGYTF
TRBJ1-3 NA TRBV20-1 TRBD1 TGCAGTGCTAGTGGGACAGGCGGGAGAGCCACCATATATTTT CSASGTGGRATIYF
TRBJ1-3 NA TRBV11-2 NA TGTGCCAGCAGCTTAAGAATCGGCAGGGGTGGAAACACCATATATTTT CASSLRIGRGGNTIYF
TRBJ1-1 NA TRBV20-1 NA TGCAGTGCCCTACGGGGAGACACTGAAGCTTTCTTT CSALRGDTEAFF
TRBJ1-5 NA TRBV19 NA TGTGCCAGTAGGGAAACTGGGACACTCAAACGACATCAGCCCCAGCATTTT CASRETGTLKRHQPQHF
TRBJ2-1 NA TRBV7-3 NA TGTGCCAGTCGCGACTCCTACAATGAGCAGTTCTTC CASRDSYNEQFF
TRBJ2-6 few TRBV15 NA TGTGCCACCAGCAGTGGGACTGGGGCCAACGTCCTGACTTTC CATSSGTGANVLTF
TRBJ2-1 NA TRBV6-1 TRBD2 TGTGCCAGCAGTGAAGATAGCGGGGGGCTATACAATGAGCAGTTCTTC CASSEDSGGLYNEQFF
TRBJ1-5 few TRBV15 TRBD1 TGTGCCACCAGCAGAGGACAGGGGACTTACAATCAGCCCCAGCATTTT CATSRGQGTYNQPQHF
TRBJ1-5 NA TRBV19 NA TGTGCCAGTAGTATGGTCAATCAGCCCCAGCATTTT CASSMVNQPQHF
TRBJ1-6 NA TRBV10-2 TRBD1 TGCGCCAGCAGTGATTTGGTCGGACAGGGGAGCTCACCCCTCCACTTT CASSDLVGQGSSPLHF
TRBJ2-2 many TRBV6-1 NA TGTGCCAGCAGTCTCGGACCGAGTTTCCTGGCGAACACCGGGGAGCTGTTTTTT CASSLGPSFLANTGELFF
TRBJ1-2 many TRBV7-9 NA TGTGCCAGCAGCTTTGCACCGGGATATGGCTACACCTTC CASSFAPGYGYTF
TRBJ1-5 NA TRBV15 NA TGTGCCAGTAGCCCCATAGGAGGGTTCAATCAGCCCCAGCATTTT CASSPIGGFNQPQHF
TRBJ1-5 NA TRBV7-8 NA TGTGCCAGCAGCCGCCGTCTGAGTGGGGAGAGTCAGCCCCAGCATTTT CASSRRLSGESQPQHF
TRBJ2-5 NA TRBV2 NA TGTGCCAGCAGTGGGGCGGAGACCCAGTACTTC CASSGAETQYF
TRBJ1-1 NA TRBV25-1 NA TGTGCCAGCAGTGTGGGTAAGTCCACTGAAGCTTTCTTT CASSVGKSTEAFF
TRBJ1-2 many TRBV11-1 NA TGTGCCAGCAGCCCCAACCGGGACACCGGTAACTATGGCTACACCTTC CASSPNRDTGNYGYTF
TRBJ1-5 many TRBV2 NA TGTGCCAGCAGTGAAGGGGATGAGCATCAGCCCCAGCATTTT CASSEGDEHQPQHF